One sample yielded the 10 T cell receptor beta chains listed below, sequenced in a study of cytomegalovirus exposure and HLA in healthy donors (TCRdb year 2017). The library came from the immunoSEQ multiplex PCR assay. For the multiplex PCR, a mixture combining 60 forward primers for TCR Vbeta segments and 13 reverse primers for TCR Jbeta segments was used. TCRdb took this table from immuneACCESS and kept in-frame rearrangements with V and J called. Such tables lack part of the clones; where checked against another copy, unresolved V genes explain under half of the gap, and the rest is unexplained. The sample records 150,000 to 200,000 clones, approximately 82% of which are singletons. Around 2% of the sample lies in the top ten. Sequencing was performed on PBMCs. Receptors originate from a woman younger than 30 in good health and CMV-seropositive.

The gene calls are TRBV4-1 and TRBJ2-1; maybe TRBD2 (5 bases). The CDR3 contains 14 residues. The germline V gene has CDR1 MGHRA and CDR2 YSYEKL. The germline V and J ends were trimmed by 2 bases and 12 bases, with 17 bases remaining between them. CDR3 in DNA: TGCGCCAGCAGCCAACCACTGAACCGGGATGGGCAGTTCTTC. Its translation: CASSQPLNRDGQFF.

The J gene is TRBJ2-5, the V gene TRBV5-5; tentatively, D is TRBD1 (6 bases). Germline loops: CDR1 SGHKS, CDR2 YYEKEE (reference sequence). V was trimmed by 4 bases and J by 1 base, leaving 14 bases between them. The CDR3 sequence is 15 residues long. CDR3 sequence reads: CASSTTDRTQETQYF. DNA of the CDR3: TGTGCCAGCAGCACCACGGACAGAACCCAAGAGACCCAGTACTTC.

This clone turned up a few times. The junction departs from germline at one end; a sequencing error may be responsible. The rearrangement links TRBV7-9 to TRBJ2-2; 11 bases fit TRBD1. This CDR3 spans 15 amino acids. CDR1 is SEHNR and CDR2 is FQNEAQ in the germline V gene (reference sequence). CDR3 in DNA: TGTTCCAGCAGCTTAGGACAGGGGGCCTCCGGGGAGCTGTTTTTT. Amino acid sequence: CSSSLGQGASGELFF.

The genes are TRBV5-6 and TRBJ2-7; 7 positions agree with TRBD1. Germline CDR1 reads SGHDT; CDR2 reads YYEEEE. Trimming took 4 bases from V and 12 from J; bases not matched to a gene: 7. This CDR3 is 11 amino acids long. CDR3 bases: TGTGCCAGCAGCGCTACAGGGGTTTGGTACTTC. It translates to CASSATGVWYF.

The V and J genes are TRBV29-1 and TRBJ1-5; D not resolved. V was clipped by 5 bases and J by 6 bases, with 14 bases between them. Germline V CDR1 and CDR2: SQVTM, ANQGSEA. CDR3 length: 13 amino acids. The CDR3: CSVLEGRSQPQHF. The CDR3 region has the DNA TGCAGCGTTTTGGAGGGAAGGAGTCAGCCCCAGCATTTT.

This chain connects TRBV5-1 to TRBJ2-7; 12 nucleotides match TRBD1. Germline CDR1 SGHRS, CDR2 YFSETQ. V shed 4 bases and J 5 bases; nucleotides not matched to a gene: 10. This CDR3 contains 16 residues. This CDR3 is CASSLRTGQGAHEQYF. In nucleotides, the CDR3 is TGCGCCAGCAGCCTCCGGACGGGACAGGGGGCCCACGAGCAGTACTTC.

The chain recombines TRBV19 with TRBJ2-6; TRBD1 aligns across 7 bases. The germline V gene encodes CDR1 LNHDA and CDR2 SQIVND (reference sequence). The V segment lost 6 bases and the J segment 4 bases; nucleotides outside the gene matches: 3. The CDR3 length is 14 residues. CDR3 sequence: CASRTGAGANVLTF. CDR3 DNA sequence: TGTGCCAGTAGAACAGGGGCAGGGGCCAACGTCCTGACTTTC.

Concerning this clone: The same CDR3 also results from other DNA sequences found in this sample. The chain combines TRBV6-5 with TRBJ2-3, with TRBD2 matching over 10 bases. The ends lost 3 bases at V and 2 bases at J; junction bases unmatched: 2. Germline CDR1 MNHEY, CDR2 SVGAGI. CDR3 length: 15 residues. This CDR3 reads CASSYSGGPTDTQYF. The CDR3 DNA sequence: TGTGCCAGCAGTTATAGCGGGGGGCCCACAGATACGCAGTATTTT.

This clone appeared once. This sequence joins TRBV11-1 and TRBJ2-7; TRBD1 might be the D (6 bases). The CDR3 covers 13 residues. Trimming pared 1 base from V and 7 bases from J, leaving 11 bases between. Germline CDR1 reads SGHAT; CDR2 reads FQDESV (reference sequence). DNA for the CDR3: TGTGCCAGCAGCTTAGGCCTCGACAGGGAGCAGTACTTC. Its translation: CASSLGLDREQYF. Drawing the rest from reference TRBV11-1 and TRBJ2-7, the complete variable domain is EAEVAQSPRYKITEKSQAVAFWCDPISGHATLYWYRQILGQGPELLVQFQDESVVDDSQLPKDRFSAERLKGVDSTLKIQPAELGDSAMYLCASSLGLDREQYFGPGTRLTVT.

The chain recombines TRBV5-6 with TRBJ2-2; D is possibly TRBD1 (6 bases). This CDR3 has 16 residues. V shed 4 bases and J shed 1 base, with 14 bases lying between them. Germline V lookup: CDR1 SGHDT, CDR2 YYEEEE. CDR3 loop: CASSGGGFGNTGELFF. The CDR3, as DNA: TGTGCCAGCAGCGGTGGGGGCTTTGGGAACACCGGGGAGCTGTTTTTT.